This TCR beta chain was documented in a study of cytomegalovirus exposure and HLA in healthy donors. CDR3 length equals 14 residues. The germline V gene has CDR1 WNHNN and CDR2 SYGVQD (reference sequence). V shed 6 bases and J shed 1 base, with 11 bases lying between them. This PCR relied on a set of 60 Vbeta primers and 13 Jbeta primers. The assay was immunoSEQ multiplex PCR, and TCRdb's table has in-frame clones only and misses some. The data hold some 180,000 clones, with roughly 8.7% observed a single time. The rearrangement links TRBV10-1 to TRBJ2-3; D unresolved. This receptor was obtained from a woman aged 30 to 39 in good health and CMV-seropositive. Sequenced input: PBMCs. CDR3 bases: TGCGCCAGCAGATCGAATACGGGCACAGATACGCAGTATTTT. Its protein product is CASRSNTGTDTQYF.